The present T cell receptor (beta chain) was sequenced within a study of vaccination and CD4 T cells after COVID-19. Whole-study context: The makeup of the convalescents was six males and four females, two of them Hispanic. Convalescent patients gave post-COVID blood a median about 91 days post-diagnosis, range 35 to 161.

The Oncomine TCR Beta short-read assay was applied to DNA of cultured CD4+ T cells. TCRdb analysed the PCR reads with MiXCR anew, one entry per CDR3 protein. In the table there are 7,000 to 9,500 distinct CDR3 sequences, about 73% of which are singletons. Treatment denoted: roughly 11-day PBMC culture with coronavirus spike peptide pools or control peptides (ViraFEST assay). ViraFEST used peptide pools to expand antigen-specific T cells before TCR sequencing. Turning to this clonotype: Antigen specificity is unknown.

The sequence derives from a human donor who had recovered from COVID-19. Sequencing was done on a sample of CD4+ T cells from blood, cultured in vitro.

DNA for the CDR3: TGTGCCAGCAGCCAAGCCGGGGTTCCGGGTGGCTACACCTTC. Protein: CASSQAGVPGGYTF. The chain recombines TRBV11-2 with TRBJ1-2; no firm D call. V dropped 5 bases and J dropped 7 bases, with 17 bases sitting between them. CDR3 length equals 14 residues. Per germline, CDR1 SGHAT and CDR2 FQNNGV.